This record concerns one T cell receptor beta chain sequence. Its matching antigen is unknown. This CDR3 contains 12 residues. The germline V gene has CDR1 SEHNR and CDR2 FQNEAQ (reference sequence). The junction had 2 bases not matched to a gene; V was cut back by 6 bases and J by 3 bases. This sample is part of a study of cytomegalovirus exposure and HLA in healthy donors. PCR used 60 Vbeta primers and 13 Jbeta primers. Measured with immunoSEQ multiplex PCR; TCRdb has only the in-frame clones, and not every one. The data contain 200,000 to 250,000 clones, around 85% of them seen just once; the ten biggest clones take up roughly 1.5%. General study results and limits: Common viral pathogens seemed to be connected with several of the most significant clusters, according to a later analysis. Most TCRs appeared rarely, but some public TCRs recurred in many donors. Information on immune exposure was restricted to one variable (CMV serostatus). Presence/absence analyses treated sequencing depth as roughly uniform across donors.

Sequencing was done on a sample of PBMCs. The chain joins TRBV7-9 to TRBJ2-7, with 7 positions matching TRBD2. This TCR came from a man between 50 and 59 years old in good health and CMV-seronegative. The CDR3 DNA reads TGTGCCAGCAGTCTAGCGGACTACGAGCAGTACTTC. The encoded protein is CASSLADYEQYF.